This T cell receptor (beta chain) came from a study of OX40 agonist ivuxolimab in advanced cancers. The overall study: Every 2 weeks, ivuxolimab was infused into the patients intravenously at between 0.01 and 10 mg/kg. Patients with hepatocellular carcinoma, melanoma, renal cell or head and neck cancer made up the dose-escalation patients. Notes on the study in general: Expanded peripheral T-cell antigen specificity went undetermined.

Details on this clone: Its target is not known.

V lost 5 bases, J lost 7 bases, and 8 bases stayed unmatched. This CDR3 region has 16 residues. Germline lookup yields CDR1 MNHEY and CDR2 SMNVEV (reference sequence). The protocol was immunoSEQ multiplex PCR, while the TCRdb copy is restricted to in-frame clones and leaves out a portion. In the table there are tens of thousands of clones, less than 90% of which are singletons. This chain connects TRBV27 to TRBJ2-1; TRBD2 matches at 13 bases. The receptor was isolated from an adult with an advanced solid tumor such as melanoma, head and neck, liver or kidney cancer. The source was CD4+ or CD8+ T cells sorted from blood, collected in a trial of the OX40 agonist ivuxolimab. The CDR3 protein is CASSPYTSGGGNEQFF. CDR3 nucleotides: TGTGCCAGCAGTCCCTACACTAGCGGGGGGGGGAATGAGCAGTTCTTC.